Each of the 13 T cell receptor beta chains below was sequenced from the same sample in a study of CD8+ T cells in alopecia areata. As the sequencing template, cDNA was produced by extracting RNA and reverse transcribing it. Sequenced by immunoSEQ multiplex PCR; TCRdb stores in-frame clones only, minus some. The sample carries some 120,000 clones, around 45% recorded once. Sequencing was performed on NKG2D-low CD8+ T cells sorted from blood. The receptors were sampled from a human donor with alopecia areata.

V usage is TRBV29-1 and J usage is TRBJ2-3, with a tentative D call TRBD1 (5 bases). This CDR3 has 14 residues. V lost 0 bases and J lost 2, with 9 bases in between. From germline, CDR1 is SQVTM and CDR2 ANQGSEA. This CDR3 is CSVEDPTDTDTQYF. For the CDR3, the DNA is TGCAGCGTTGAAGATCCGACAGACACAGATACGCAGTATTTT.

CDR3 sequence reads: CASSDGSYEQYF. DNA for the CDR3: TGTGCCAGCAGTGATGGCAGTTACGAGCAGTACTTC. This rearrangement joins TRBV2 to TRBJ2-7; D ambiguous. Trimming took off 3 bases at V and 4 bases at J, with 7 bases between the two ends. The length of the CDR3 is 12 residues. Germline lookup yields CDR1 SNHLY and CDR2 FYNNEI. The whole variable domain, remainder taken from reference TRBV2 and TRBJ2-7, is EPEVTQTPSHQVTQMGQEVILRCVPISNHLYFYWYRQILGQKVEFLVSFYNNEISEKSEIFDDQFSVERPDGSNFTLKIRSTKLEDSAMYFCASSDGSYEQYFGPGTRLTVT.

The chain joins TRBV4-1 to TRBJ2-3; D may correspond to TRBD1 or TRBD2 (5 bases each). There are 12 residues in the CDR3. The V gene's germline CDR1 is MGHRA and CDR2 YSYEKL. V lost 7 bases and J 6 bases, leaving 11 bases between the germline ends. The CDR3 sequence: CASTGDVDTQYF. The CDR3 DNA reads TGCGCCAGCACCGGGGACGTTGATACGCAGTATTTT.

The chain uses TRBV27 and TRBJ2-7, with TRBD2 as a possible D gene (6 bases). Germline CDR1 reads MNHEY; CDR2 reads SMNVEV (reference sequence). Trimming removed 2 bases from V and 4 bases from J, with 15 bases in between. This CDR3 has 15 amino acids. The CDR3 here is CASSLLLGGEYEQYF. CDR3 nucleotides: TGTGCCAGCAGTTTACTTTTGGGGGGAGAATACGAGCAGTACTTC.

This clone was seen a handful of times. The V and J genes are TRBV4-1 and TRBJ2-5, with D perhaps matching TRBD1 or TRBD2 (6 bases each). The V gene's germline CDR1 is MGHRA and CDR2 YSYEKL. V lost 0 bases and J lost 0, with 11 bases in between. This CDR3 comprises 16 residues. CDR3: CASSQDPGEDQETQYF. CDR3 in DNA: TGCGCCAGCAGCCAAGATCCAGGGGAGGACCAAGAGACCCAGTACTTC.

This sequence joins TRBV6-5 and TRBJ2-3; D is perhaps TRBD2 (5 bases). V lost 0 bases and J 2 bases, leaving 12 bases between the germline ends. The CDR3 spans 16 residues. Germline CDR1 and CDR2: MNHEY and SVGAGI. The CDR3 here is CASSYSAGSITDTQYF. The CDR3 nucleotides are TGTGCCAGCAGTTACTCGGCGGGTTCCATCACAGATACGCAGTATTTT.

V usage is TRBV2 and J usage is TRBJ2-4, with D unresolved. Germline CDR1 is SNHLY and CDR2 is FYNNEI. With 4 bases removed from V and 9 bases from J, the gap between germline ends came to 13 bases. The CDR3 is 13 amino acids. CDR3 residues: CASSGGRPGIQYF. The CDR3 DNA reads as TGTGCCAGCAGTGGAGGCAGGCCGGGCATTCAGTACTTC.

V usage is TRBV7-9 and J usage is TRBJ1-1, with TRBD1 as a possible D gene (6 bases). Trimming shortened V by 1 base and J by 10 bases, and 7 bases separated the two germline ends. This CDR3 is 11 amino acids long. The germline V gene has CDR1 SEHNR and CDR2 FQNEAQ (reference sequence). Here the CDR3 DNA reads TGTGCCAGCAGCTTAGAGGGGGGAGCTTTCTTT. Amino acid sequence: CASSLEGGAFF.

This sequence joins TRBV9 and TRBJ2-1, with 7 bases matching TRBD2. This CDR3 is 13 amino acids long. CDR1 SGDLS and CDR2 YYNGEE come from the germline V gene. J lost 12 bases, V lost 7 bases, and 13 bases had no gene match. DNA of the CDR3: TGTGCCAGCGCCGGGTTTCCCCCGGGGGGGCAGTTCTTC. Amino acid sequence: CASAGFPPGGQFF.

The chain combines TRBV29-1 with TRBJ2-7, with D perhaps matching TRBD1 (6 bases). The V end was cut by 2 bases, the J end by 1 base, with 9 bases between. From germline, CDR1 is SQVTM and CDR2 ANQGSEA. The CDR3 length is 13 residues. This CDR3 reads CSVETGLSYEQYF. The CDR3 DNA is TGCAGCGTTGAAACAGGGTTATCCTACGAGCAGTACTTC.

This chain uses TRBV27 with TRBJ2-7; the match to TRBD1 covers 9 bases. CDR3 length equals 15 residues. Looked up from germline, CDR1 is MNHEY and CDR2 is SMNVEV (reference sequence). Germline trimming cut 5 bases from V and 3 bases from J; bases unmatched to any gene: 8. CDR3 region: CASSPSMGQGYEQYF. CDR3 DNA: TGTGCCAGCAGTCCGTCCATGGGACAGGGCTACGAGCAGTACTTC.

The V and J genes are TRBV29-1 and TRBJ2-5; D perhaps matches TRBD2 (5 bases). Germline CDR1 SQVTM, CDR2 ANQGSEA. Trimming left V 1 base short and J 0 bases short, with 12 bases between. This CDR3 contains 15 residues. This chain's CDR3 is CSVEAVGVYQETQYF. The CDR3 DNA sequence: TGCAGCGTTGAAGCGGTCGGGGTGTACCAAGAGACCCAGTACTTC.

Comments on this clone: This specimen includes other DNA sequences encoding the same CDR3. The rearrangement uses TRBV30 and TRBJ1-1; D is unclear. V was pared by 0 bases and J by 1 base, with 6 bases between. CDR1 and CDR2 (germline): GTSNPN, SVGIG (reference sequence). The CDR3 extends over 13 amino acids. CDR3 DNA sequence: TGTGCCTGGAGTGTACCGGAGAACACTGAAGCTTTCTTT. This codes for CAWSVPENTEAFF.